The clone carrying this TCR beta chain was detected ten times or more. The sample originates from a study of neurological immune-mediated disorders. TCRdb re-called the 5' RACE reads through MiXCR, storing one row per CDR3 protein. The sample shows tens of thousands of distinct CDR3 sequences, under 3% of them seen only once. The CDR3 covers 13 residues. CDR1 is GTSNPN, CDR2 SVGIG, per germline (reference sequence). The V end was cut by 0 bases, the J end by 5 bases, with 7 bases between. This chain uses TRBV30 with TRBJ2-2, with D possibly matching TRBD1 (5 bases). The origin of this receptor is a man over 45 with multiple sclerosis. The sequencing input was PBMCs. The CDR3 protein is CAWSVQATGELFF. CDR3 DNA: TGTGCCTGGAGTGTACAGGCGACCGGGGAGCTGTTTTTT.